The 21 T cell receptor beta chains below come from one sample, sequenced in a study of shared clonotypes between healthy human individuals. Some clones are missing from TCRdb's copy, which holds only in-frame ones; the method was immunoSEQ multiplex PCR. In the table there are some 2.1 million clones, roughly 96% of which are singletons. The material sequenced was naive CD4+ T cells sorted from blood. Subset of the sample: CD45RA+ positively selected. Receptor source: a man younger than 30 in good health.

V and J are TRBV6-5 and TRBJ1-3, with D maybe TRBD1 (6 bases). The V and J ends lost 5 bases and 3 bases respectively, with 11 bases between them. This CDR3 has 14 amino acids. The germline V gene has CDR1 MNHEY and CDR2 SVGAGI. Written as DNA, the CDR3 is TGTGCCAGCAGTAGGACAGTAGGTGGAAACACCATATATTTT. This codes for CASSRTVGGNTIYF.

This sequence joins TRBV9 and TRBJ1-2; 10 nucleotides match TRBD1. V trimming: 3 bases; J trimming: 1 base; junction bases outside the gene matches: 12. This CDR3 is 18 amino acids long. The germline gives CDR1 SGDLS, CDR2 YYNGEE. Here the CDR3 DNA reads TGTGCCAGCAGCGAAACCCGGGACAGGGGTCTCAATAACTATGGCTACACCTTC. Translation gives CASSETRDRGLNNYGYTF.

V is TRBV7-9 and J is TRBJ2-7; D could derive from TRBD1 or TRBD2 (6 bases each). Germline V gene data show CDR1 as SEHNR and CDR2 as FQNEAQ (reference sequence). V lost 1 base and J 0 bases, leaving 10 bases between the germline ends. The CDR3 has 15 residues. In DNA, the CDR3 is TGTGCCAGCAGCTTAGGGGGGGACACCTCCTACGAGCAGTACTTC. Translated: CASSLGGDTSYEQYF.

The J gene is TRBJ2-1, the V gene TRBV18, with D possibly matching TRBD1 (7 bases). The CDR3 consists of 14 residues. V was trimmed by 0 bases and J by 9 bases, leaving 12 bases between them. Germline CDR1 reads KGHSH; CDR2 reads LQKENI. In DNA, the CDR3 is TGTGCCAGCTCACCACCGGGCAGGGGGGTTGAGCAGTTCTTC. This encodes CASSPPGRGVEQFF.

A single count supports this clone. The chain employs TRBV6-1 and TRBJ2-5, with 7 nucleotides matching TRBD2. Germline loops: CDR1 MNHNS, CDR2 SASEGT. The junction had 14 bases not matched to a gene; V was cut back by 3 bases and J by 1 base. This CDR3 has 18 amino acids. CDR3 loop: CASSDFHLAESIQETQYF. Written as DNA, the CDR3 is TGTGCCAGCAGTGACTTCCATCTAGCGGAAAGCATCCAAGAGACCCAGTACTTC.

The chain has TRBV6-1 and TRBJ2-1, with 9 nucleotides matching TRBD1. V dropped 1 base and J dropped 7; count of bases not matched to a gene: 5. CDR1 MNHNS and CDR2 SASEGT come from the germline V gene. The CDR3 runs 15 residues. Here the CDR3 DNA reads TGTGCCAGCAGTGAAGGTCTGACAGGGGGGAATGAGCAGTTCTTC. Translated: CASSEGLTGGNEQFF.

This sequence joins TRBV4-1 and TRBJ2-7; 7 positions match TRBD1. This CDR3 is built from 13 residues. In germline, CDR1 is MGHRA, CDR2 YSYEKL. V lost 1 base to trimming and J lost 3 bases; unmatched junction nucleotides: 0. The CDR3 reads CASSQGDSYEQYF. The CDR3 DNA sequence: TGCGCCAGCAGCCAAGGGGACAGCTACGAGCAGTACTTC.

This clone was found once. The chain combines TRBV10-2 with TRBJ2-1; D unresolved. Germline values: CDR1 WSHSY, CDR2 SAAADI. V lost 2 bases to trimming and J lost 5 bases, with 19 bases between them. The CDR3 length is 17 residues. The DNA for the CDR3 is TGCGCCAGCAGTGAGAGGAAGAGAAATTCGGCGGACAATGAGCAGTTCTTC. Its protein product is CASSERKRNSADNEQFF.

The sample holds one count of this clone. The genes are TRBV7-2 and TRBJ2-5, with 8 bases identical to TRBD1. This CDR3 spans 14 amino acids. The germline V gene has CDR1 SGHTA and CDR2 FQGNSA. V trimming: 3 bases; J trimming: 1 base; junction bases outside the gene matches: 1. As DNA, the CDR3 is TGTGCCAGCAGCTTTGGACAGGGCCAAGAGACCCAGTACTTC. It codes for CASSFGQGQETQYF.

The chain recombines TRBV30 with TRBJ1-1, with 9 bases matching TRBD1. The CDR3 is made up of 15 amino acids. J gave up 8 bases and V 3 bases, and 13 bases lay outside the gene matches. Germline values: CDR1 GTSNPN, CDR2 SVGIG (reference sequence). The CDR3 DNA sequence: TGTGCCTGGAGGAGGTTTGGACAGGGGAGATCCGAAGCTTTCTTT. This sequence encodes CAWRRFGQGRSEAFF.

As for this clone: Other DNA sequences from this sample encode an identical CDR3 as well. This sequence joins TRBV11-1 and TRBJ2-7; the D gene could be TRBD1 or TRBD2 (5 bases each). The V end lost 5 bases, the J end lost 2 bases, and 10 bases lay between the germline ends. Germline V gene data show CDR1 as SGHAT and CDR2 as FQDESV (reference sequence). CDR3 size: 13 residues. DNA for the CDR3: TGTGCCAGCAGCCCCGGGACCCCCTACGAGCAGTACTTC. It encodes CASSPGTPYEQYF. The full variable domain, completed using reference TRBV11-1 and TRBJ2-7, is EAEVAQSPRYKITEKSQAVAFWCDPISGHATLYWYRQILGQGPELLVQFQDESVVDDSQLPKDRFSAERLKGVDSTLKIQPAELGDSAMYLCASSPGTPYEQYFGPGTRLTVT.

The chain uses TRBV6-5 and TRBJ2-7, with D possibly TRBD1 on 6 matching bases. The CDR3 consists of 11 residues. CDR1 MNHEY and CDR2 SVGAGI come from the germline V gene. V lost 5 bases, J lost 12 bases, and 14 bases lay in between. The CDR3 DNA reads as TGTGCCAGCAGTCAACAGGGTTGGGTGTACTTC. It is translated as CASSQQGWVYF.

The chain links TRBV20-1 to TRBJ1-2; no clear D gene. Trimming removed 5 bases from V and 10 bases from J, with 14 bases in between. The CDR3 covers 11 residues. Germline loops: CDR1 DFQATT, CDR2 SNEGSKA (reference sequence). The CDR3 nucleotides read TGCAGTGCTCAGTCGGGCAGAGCCTACACCTTC. Translating gives CSAQSGRAYTF.

This clone was recorded only once. CDR3 DNA sequence: TGCGCCAGCAGCTTGGGGTCAGCGGGGGGCACGGAGACCCAGTACTTC. It translates to CASSLGSAGGTETQYF. The chain has TRBV5-1 and TRBJ2-5, with TRBD2 matching over 9 bases. The CDR3 sequence is 16 residues long. Per the germline V gene, CDR1 is SGHRS and CDR2 is YFSETQ. V lost 0 bases to trimming and J lost 5 bases; unmatched junction nucleotides: 8. The whole variable domain, remainder taken from reference TRBV5-1 and TRBJ2-5, is KAGVTQTPRYLIKTRGQQVTLSCSPISGHRSVSWYQQTPGQGLQFLFEYFSETQRNKGNFPGRFSGRQFSNSRSEMNVSTLELGDSALYLCASSLGSAGGTETQYFGPGTRLLVL.

The rearrangement joins TRBV15 to TRBJ2-2; 8 nucleotides agree with TRBD1. Germline CDR1 is LNHNV and CDR2 is YYDKDF (reference sequence). The V segment lost 4 bases and the J segment 3 bases; nucleotides outside the gene matches: 7. CDR3 size: 16 residues. DNA of the CDR3: TGTGCCACCAGCACACCCGGGACAGGCGACACCGGGGAGCTGTTTTTT. It translates to CATSTPGTGDTGELFF.

The V call is TRBV9, the J call TRBJ2-1; the D is unclear. CDR1 SGDLS and CDR2 YYNGEE come from the germline V gene. The germline V and J ends were trimmed by 4 bases and 10 bases, with 9 bases remaining between them. This CDR3 contains 11 residues. CDR3 bases: TGTGCCAGCAGCTCTGGCGTAGAGCAGTTCTTC. This sequence encodes CASSSGVEQFF.

Details on this clone: A read error may explain this, as a much larger clone is one base away. The chain carries TRBV6-6 and TRBJ2-5; unclear D gene. This CDR3 is 12 amino acids long. Trimming took off 0 bases at V and 5 bases at J, with 4 bases between the two ends. Germline loops: CDR1 MNHNY, CDR2 SVGAGI (reference sequence). CDR3 coding DNA: TGTGCCAGCAGTTACTCGTGGGAGACCCAGTACTTC. Amino acid sequence: CASSYSWETQYF.

The chain couples TRBV10-3 to TRBJ1-5; TRBD1 matches at 9 bases. Germline CDR1 is ENHRY and CDR2 is SYGVKD. The CDR3 loop spans 15 amino acids. The V gene end was trimmed by 2 bases and the J gene end by 4 bases; junction bases not matched to a gene: 3. The DNA of the CDR3 is TGTGCCATCAGTGAGGGGACAGGGCCTAATCAGCCCCAGCATTTT. Protein sequence: CAISEGTGPNQPQHF.

The chain employs TRBV6-5 and TRBJ1-3, with TRBD1 matching over 7 bases. From germline, CDR1 is MNHEY and CDR2 SVGAGI. V lost 6 bases to trimming and J lost 9 bases; unmatched junction nucleotides: 11. The CDR3 sequence is 14 residues long. This CDR3 reads CASRLQGSPSTIYF. DNA for the CDR3: TGTGCCAGCAGATTACAGGGGTCCCCAAGCACCATATATTTT.

CDR3 in DNA: TGTGCCAGCAACCGGGGCGGCACAGATACGCAGTATTTT. Encoded protein: CASNRGGTDTQYF. The V call is TRBV6-1, the J call TRBJ2-3; either TRBD1 or TRBD2 may fit D (5 bases each). V was pared by 7 bases and J by 1 base, with 9 bases between. CDR3 size: 13 residues. Germline V gene lookup returns CDR1 MNHNS and CDR2 SASEGT.

The chain has TRBV2 and TRBJ1-1; D call uncertain. The germline V and J ends were trimmed by 7 bases and 1 base, with 13 bases remaining between them. The CDR3 totals 14 residues. Germline V gene lookup returns CDR1 SNHLY and CDR2 FYNNEI. The CDR3 sequence is CASTPHLANTEAFF. The CDR3 DNA sequence: TGTGCCAGCACCCCCCACCTGGCGAACACTGAAGCTTTCTTT.